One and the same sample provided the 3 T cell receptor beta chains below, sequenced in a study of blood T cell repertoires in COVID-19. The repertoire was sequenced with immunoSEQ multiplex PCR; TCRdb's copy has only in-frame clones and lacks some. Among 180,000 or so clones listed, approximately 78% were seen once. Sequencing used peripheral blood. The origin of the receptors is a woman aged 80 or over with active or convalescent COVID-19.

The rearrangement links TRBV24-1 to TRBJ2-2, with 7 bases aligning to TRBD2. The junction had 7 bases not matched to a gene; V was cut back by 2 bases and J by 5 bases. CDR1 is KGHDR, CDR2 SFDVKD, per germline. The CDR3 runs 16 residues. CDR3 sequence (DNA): TGTGCCACCAGTGATTCTCGCGGGGGTACAACCGGGGAGCTGTTTTTT. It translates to CATSDSRGGTTGELFF.

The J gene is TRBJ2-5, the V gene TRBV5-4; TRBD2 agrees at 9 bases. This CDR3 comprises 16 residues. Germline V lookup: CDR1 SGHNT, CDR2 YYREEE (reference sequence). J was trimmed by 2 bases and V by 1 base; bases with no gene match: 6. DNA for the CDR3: TGTGCCAGCAGCTTGAGGGGACTAGCAGAACAAGAGACCCAGTACTTC. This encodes CASSLRGLAEQETQYF.

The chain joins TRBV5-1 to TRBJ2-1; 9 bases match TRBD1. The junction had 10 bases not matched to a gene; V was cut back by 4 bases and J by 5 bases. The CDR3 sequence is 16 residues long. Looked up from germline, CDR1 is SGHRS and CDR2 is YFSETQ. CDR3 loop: CASSLGDRVPNNEQFF. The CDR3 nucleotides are TGCGCCAGCAGCCTGGGGGACAGGGTCCCCAACAATGAGCAGTTCTTC. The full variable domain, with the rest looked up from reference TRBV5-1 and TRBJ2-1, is KAGVTQTPRYLIKTRGQQVTLSCSPISGHRSVSWYQQTPGQGLQFLFEYFSETQRNKGNFPGRFSGRQFSNSRSEMNVSTLELGDSALYLCASSLGDRVPNNEQFFGPGTRLTVL.